Following are 19 T cell receptor beta chains from one sample sequenced in a study of blood T cells in healthy people across ages. Alongside a J-beta primer mix, a sample-barcoded 5' primer served in a second PCR lasting roughly 7 to 12 cycles. From the 5' RACE reads, TCRdb called clonotypes with MiXCR, one entry per CDR3 protein. The sample shows hundreds of thousands of distinct CDR3 sequences, 40% to 50% of them seen only once. Sequenced sample: blood. These TCRs come from a man in his fifties or sixties in good health.

The chain combines TRBV7-9 with TRBJ2-4, with no clear D. The end of the DNA aligns better with TRBJ2-7, so the J call may be wrong. Per germline, CDR1 SEHNR and CDR2 FQNEAQ (reference sequence). This CDR3 comprises 11 residues. This CDR3 reads CASSPAFEQYF. The CDR3 coding sequence is TGTGCCAGCAGCCCGGCTTTCGAGCAGTACTTC.

A few counts support this clonotype. The chain recombines TRBV6-1 with TRBJ1-4; 9 bases fit TRBD1. Losses at the gene ends were 4 bases for V and 0 bases for J; bases not matched to a gene: 3. Germline V lookup: CDR1 MNHNS, CDR2 SASEGT. The CDR3 covers 16 residues. This CDR3 is CASSGGTGPTNEKLFF. For the CDR3, the DNA is TGTGCCAGCAGTGGAGGGACAGGGCCAACTAATGAAAAACTGTTTTTT.

This clonotype was seen a handful of times. The CDR3 coding sequence is TGTGCCAGCAGTGATATAGCCAAGGGCTATGGCTACACCTTC. Translated, it gives CASSDIAKGYGYTF. The rearrangement links TRBV6-1 to TRBJ1-2; D is undetermined. Trimming took 3 bases from V and 4 from J, leaving 12 bases between them. The CDR3 contains 14 residues. The germline CDR1 and CDR2 sequences are MNHNS and SASEGT.

In its sample, this clonotype was seen a few times. The chain joins TRBV27 to TRBJ1-2; weak D call: TRBD1 (5 bases). V was trimmed by 5 bases and J by 1 base, leaving 8 bases between them. Looked up from germline, CDR1 is MNHEY and CDR2 is SMNVEV (reference sequence). The CDR3 is 13 residues long. The CDR3 sequence is CASSGARNYGYTF. The DNA for the CDR3 is TGTGCCAGCAGTGGGGCGCGTAACTATGGCTACACCTTC.

The chain is built from TRBV12-3 or TRBV12-4 and TRBJ2-5, with D possibly matching TRBD2 (6 bases). The CDR3 consists of 15 residues. V was pared by 4 bases and J by 7 bases, with 19 bases between. The CDR3 is CASSWSRGFGRTQYF. CDR3 nucleotides: TGTGCCAGCAGTTGGTCGCGGGGTTTTGGGCGGACCCAGTACTTC.

The rearrangement links TRBV4-1 to TRBJ2-1; maybe TRBD1 (6 bases). The ends were cut back, 2 bases at V and 2 bases at J, with 7 bases in the middle. CDR3 length: 14 residues. CDR1 and CDR2 (germline): MGHRA, YSYEKL. The CDR3 nucleotides read TGCGCCAGCAGCCAAAGGACAGCCTACAATGAGCAGTTCTTC. This gives the protein CASSQRTAYNEQFF.

CDR3 sequence: CAWGVGGSLYNEQFF. CDR3 nucleotide sequence: TGTGCCTGGGGCGTAGGGGGATCCCTTTACAATGAGCAGTTCTTC. V is TRBV30 and J is TRBJ2-1; D may be TRBD1 (6 bases). With 5 bases removed from V and 4 bases from J, the gap between germline ends came to 18 bases. The CDR3 is made up of 15 amino acids. Germline loops: CDR1 GTSNPN, CDR2 SVGIG (reference sequence).

The CDR3 here is CASRSGESYGYTF. CDR3 nucleotide sequence: TGTGCCAGCCGGTCAGGAGAATCCTATGGCTACACCTTC. The J gene is TRBJ1-2, the V gene TRBV7-9; D unresolved. The CDR3 is 13 amino acids. CDR1 and CDR2 (germline): SEHNR, FQNEAQ (reference sequence). The germline V and J ends were trimmed by 8 bases and 4 bases, with 14 bases remaining between them.

V is TRBV7-2 and J is TRBJ1-2; weak D call: TRBD1 (5 bases). CDR1 SGHTA and CDR2 FQGNSA come from the germline V gene. V was shortened by 5 bases and J by 7 bases, with 20 bases between the two germline ends. The CDR3 is made up of 15 amino acids. CDR3 sequence: CASSPSGPGTIGYTF. The CDR3 nucleotides read TGTGCCAGCAGCCCCTCTGGTCCAGGGACTATTGGCTACACCTTC.

The rearrangement links TRBV20-1 to TRBJ1-5, with TRBD1 matching 8 bases. The trim removed 1 base at V and 2 bases at J, leaving 4 bases unmatched. The germline V gene encodes CDR1 DFQATT and CDR2 SNEGSKA (reference sequence). The length of the CDR3 is 15 residues. DNA of the CDR3: TGCAGTGCTAGAGCCCAGGGGGCGGGCAATCAGCCCCAGCATTTT. Its protein product is CSARAQGAGNQPQHF.

V and J are TRBV4-3 and TRBJ2-1; no clear D gene. The CDR3 consists of 16 residues. The V gene's germline CDR1 is LGHNA and CDR2 YSLEER. The ends were cut back, 1 base at V and 0 bases at J, with 10 bases in the middle. This CDR3 is CASSQGHLSSYNEQFF. CDR3 bases: TGCGCCAGCAGCCAAGGACACCTGAGCTCCTACAATGAGCAGTTCTTC.

Comment on this clonotype: This may arise from a read error, as a much more abundant clone is one base away. The chain carries TRBV11-2 and TRBJ1-1; D is possibly TRBD1 (5 bases). V was trimmed by 0 bases and J by 2 bases, leaving 10 bases between them. CDR1 is SGHAT, CDR2 FQNNGV, per germline. The CDR3 is 15 amino acids. CDR3 nucleotides: TGTGCCAGCAGCTTAGATCCGGACATTAACACTGAAGCTTTCTTT. Protein: CASSLDPDINTEAFF.

This clonotype occurred a few times. The genes are TRBV20-1 and TRBJ2-5; the D call may be TRBD1 or TRBD2 (5 bases each). CDR1 and CDR2 (germline): DFQATT, SNEGSKA (reference sequence). The CDR3 is 15 residues long. Trimming shortened V by 2 bases and J by 5 bases, and 18 bases separated the two germline ends. For the CDR3, the DNA is TGCAGTGCTAGACCTCCCGGGGCCAGGATGGAGACCCAGTACTTC. It codes for CSARPPGARMETQYF.

The chain has TRBV5-1 and TRBJ2-3, with a tentative D call TRBD2 (5 bases). This CDR3 region has 14 residues. Trimming removed 4 bases at V and 2 bases at J, with 11 bases between. Germline CDR1 and CDR2: SGHRS and YFSETQ. This CDR3 is CASSPERITDTQYF. The CDR3 DNA sequence: TGCGCCAGCAGCCCCGAGCGGATCACAGATACGCAGTATTTT.

In its sample, this clonotype was seen many times. The chain employs TRBV29-1 and TRBJ1-2, with D unresolved. V was shortened by 4 bases and J by 3 bases, with 12 bases between the two germline ends. Per the germline V gene, CDR1 is SQVTM and CDR2 is ANQGSEA. The CDR3 runs to 13 residues. The CDR3 loop is CSVGVADYYGYTF. In nucleotides, the CDR3 is TGCAGCGTTGGGGTCGCGGACTACTATGGCTACACCTTC.

This sequence joins TRBV20-1 and TRBJ2-6; tentatively, D is TRBD2 (5 bases). The CDR3 sequence is 22 residues long. Trimming stripped 1 base from V and 0 bases from J, with 28 bases between. Looked up from germline, CDR1 is DFQATT and CDR2 is SNEGSKA (reference sequence). The CDR3 DNA is TGCAGTGCTAGAGTGTCGAGAAAGAGAGTAGGGAGCTTGGGCTCTGGGGCCAACGTCCTGACTTTC. Translated, it gives CSARVSRKRVGSLGSGANVLTF.

The chain recombines TRBV20-1 with TRBJ2-1, with D unclear. TRBJ2-7 matches the DNA end more closely, so the J call is doubtful. This CDR3 region has 14 residues. Germline loops: CDR1 DFQATT, CDR2 SNEGSKA (reference sequence). The CDR3 nucleotides are TGCAGTGCTAGCCGAAGGAGCTCCTACAATGAGCAGTACTTC. It is translated as CSASRRSSYNEQYF.

The chain has TRBV7-7 and TRBJ2-7; tentatively, D is TRBD1 or TRBD2 (5 bases each). Germline CDR1 SSHAT, CDR2 FNYEAQ (reference sequence). The CDR3 totals 11 residues. The CDR3 sequence is CASWGSYEQYF. The CDR3 coding sequence is TGTGCTAGCTGGGGGTCCTACGAGCAGTACTTC.

The chain employs TRBV9 and TRBJ2-3; the D gene is possibly TRBD2 (5 bases). The V and J ends lost 4 bases and 3 bases respectively, with 15 bases between them. The CDR3 runs 15 residues. Germline V gene lookup returns CDR1 SGDLS and CDR2 YYNGEE. The DNA of the CDR3 is TGTGCCAGCAGCCCCGAAGGCAGGAGGACAGATACGCAGTATTTT. Its protein product is CASSPEGRRTDTQYF. Filled out from reference TRBV9 and TRBJ2-3, the complete variable domain reads DSGVTQTPKHLITATGQRVTLRCSPRSGDLSVYWYQQSLDQGLQFLIQYYNGEERAKGNILERFSAQQFPDLHSELNLSSLELGDSALYFCASSPEGRRTDTQYFGPGTRLTVL.